This T cell receptor beta chain came from a study of neurological immune-mediated disorders. This clonotype was seen ten or more times. TCRdb re-called the 5' RACE reads through MiXCR, storing one row per CDR3 protein. In the table there are some 50,000 distinct CDR3 sequences, roughly 24% of which are singletons. This receptor was identified in a woman in her 70s in good health. What was sequenced was PBMCs.

The CDR3 DNA is TGTGCCAGCAGCGTAGGAAACCCCAATGAGCAGTTCTTC. This sequence encodes CASSVGNPNEQFF. V usage is TRBV9 and J usage is TRBJ2-1; D gene uncertain. There are 13 residues in the CDR3. Germline V lookup: CDR1 SGDLS, CDR2 YYNGEE. V was clipped by 0 bases and J by 6 bases, with 7 bases between them.